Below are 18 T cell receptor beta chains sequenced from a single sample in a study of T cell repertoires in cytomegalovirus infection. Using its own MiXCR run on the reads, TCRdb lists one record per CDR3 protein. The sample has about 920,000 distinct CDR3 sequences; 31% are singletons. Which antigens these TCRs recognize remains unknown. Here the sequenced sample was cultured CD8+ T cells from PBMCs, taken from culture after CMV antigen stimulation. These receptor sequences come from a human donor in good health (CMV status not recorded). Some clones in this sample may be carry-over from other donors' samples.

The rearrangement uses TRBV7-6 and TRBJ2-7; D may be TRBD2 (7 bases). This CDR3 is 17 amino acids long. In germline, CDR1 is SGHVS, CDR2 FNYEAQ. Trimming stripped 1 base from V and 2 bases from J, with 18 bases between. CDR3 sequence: CASSLGGTTGLAYEQYF. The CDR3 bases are TGTGCCAGCAGCTTAGGAGGGACTACAGGGTTGGCCTACGAGCAGTACTTC.

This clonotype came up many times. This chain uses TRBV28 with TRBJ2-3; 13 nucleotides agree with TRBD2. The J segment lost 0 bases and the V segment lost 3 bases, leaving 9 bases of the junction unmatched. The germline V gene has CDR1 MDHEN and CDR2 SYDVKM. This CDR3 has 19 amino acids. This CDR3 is CASSFSLAGGLSSTDTQYF. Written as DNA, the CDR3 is TGTGCCAGCAGTTTTTCACTAGCGGGGGGGCTTTCAAGCACAGATACGCAGTATTTT.

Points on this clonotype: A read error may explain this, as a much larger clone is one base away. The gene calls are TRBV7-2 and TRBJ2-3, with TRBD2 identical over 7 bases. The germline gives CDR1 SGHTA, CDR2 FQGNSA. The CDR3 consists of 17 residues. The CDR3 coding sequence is TGTGCCAACAGCTTACTGGACGGCGGGGGACTAACAGATACGCAGTATTTT. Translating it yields CANSLLDGGGLTDTQYF.

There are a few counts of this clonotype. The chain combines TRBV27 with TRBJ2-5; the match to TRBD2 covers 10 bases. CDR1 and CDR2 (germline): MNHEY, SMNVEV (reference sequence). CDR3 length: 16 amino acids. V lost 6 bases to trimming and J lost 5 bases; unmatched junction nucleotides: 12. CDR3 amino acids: CASSPGLAGARETQYF. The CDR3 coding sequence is TGTGCCAGCAGCCCCGGGCTAGCGGGGGCCAGGGAGACCCAGTACTTC.

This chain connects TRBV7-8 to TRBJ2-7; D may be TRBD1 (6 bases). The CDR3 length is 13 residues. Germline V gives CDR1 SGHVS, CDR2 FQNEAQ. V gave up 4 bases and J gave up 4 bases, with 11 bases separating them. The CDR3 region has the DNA TGTGCCAGCAGCTCCAGGGGACCTTACGAGCAGTACGTC. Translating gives CASSSRGPYEQYV.

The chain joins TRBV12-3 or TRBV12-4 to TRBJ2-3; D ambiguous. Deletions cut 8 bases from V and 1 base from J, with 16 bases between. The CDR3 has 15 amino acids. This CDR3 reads CASCPATFGTDTQYF. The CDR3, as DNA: TGTGCCAGCTGCCCCGCCACGTTTGGCACAGATACGCAGTATTTT.

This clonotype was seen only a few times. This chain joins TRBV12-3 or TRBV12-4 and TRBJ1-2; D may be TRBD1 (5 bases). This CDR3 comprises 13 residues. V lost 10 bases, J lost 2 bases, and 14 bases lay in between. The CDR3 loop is CAIAGAGNYGYTF. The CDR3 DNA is TGTGCCATCGCCGGGGCAGGGAACTATGGCTACACCTTC.

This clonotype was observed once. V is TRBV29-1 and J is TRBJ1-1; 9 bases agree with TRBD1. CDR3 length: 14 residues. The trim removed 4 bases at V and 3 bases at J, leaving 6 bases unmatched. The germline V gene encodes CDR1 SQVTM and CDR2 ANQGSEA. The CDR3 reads CSVGRDRDDTEAFF. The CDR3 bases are TGCAGCGTTGGTCGGGACAGGGACGACACTGAAGCTTTCTTT.

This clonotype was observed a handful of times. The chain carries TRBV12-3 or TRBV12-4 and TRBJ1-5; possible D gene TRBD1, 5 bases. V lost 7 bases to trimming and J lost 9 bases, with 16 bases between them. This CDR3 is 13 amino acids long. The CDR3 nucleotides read TGTGCCAGCACCCTCGCAGGGTTCCGGCCCCAGCATTTT. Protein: CASTLAGFRPQHF.

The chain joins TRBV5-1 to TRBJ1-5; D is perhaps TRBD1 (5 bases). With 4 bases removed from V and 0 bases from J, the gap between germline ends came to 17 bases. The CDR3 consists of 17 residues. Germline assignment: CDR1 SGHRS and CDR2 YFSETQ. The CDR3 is CASSPEPGPYSNQPQHF. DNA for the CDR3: TGCGCCAGCAGCCCTGAGCCAGGGCCTTATAGCAATCAGCCCCAGCATTTT.

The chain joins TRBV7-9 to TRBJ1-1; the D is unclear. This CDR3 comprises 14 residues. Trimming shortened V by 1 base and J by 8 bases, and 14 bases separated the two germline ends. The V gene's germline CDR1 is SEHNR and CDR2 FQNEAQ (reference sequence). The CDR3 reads CASSLVTTKLEAFF. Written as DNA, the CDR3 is TGTGCCAGCAGCTTAGTGACAACCAAGTTGGAAGCTTTCTTT.

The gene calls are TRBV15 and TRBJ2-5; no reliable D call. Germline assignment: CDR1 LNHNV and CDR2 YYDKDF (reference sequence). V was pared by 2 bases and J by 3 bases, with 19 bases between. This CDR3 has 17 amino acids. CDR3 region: CATSRFTIRFAEETQYF. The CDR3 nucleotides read TGTGCCACCAGCAGATTTACAATTCGATTCGCGGAAGAGACCCAGTACTTC. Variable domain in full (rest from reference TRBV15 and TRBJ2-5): DAMVIQNPRYQVTQFGKPVTLSCSQTLNHNVMYWYQQKSSQAPKLLFHYYDKDFNNEADTPDNFQSRRPNTSFCFLDIRSPGLGDTAMYLCATSRFTIRFAEETQYFGPGTRLLVL.

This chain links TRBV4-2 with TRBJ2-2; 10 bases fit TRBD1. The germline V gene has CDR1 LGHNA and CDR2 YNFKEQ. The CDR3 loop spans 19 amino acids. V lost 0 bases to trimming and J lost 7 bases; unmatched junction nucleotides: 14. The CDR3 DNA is TGTGCCAGCAGCCAAGAACTCTTACCGGGACAGGGGTTTAACGGGGAGCTGTTTTTT. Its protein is CASSQELLPGQGFNGELFF.

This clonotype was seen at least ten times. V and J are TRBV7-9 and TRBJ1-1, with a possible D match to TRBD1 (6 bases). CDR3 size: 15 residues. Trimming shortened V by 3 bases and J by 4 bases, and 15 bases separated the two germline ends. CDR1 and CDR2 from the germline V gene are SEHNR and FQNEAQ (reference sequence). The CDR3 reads CASSFLIQGSTEAFF. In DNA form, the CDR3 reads TGTGCCAGCAGCTTCCTTATACAGGGATCCACTGAAGCTTTCTTT.

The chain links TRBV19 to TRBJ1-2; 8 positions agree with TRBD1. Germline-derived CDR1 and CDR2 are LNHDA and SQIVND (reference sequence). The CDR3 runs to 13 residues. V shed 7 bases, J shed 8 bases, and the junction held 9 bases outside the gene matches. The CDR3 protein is CASTPDRVGGYTF. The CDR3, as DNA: TGTGCCAGTACTCCGGACAGGGTTGGGGGCTACACCTTC.

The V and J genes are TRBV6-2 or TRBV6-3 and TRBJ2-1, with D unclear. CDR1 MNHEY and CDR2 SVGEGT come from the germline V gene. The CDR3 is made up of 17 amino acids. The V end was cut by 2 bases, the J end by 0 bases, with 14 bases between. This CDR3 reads CASSYPSGRSSYNEQFF. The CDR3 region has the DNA TGTGCCAGCAGTTACCCGAGTGGCAGGAGCTCCTACAATGAGCAGTTCTTC.

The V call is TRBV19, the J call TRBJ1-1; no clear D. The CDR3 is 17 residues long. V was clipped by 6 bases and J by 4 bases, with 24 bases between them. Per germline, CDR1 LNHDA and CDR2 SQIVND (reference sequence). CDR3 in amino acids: CASSRPGQKFPRTEAFF. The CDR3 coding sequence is TGTGCCAGTAGCAGACCGGGCCAAAAATTTCCTCGCACTGAAGCTTTCTTT.

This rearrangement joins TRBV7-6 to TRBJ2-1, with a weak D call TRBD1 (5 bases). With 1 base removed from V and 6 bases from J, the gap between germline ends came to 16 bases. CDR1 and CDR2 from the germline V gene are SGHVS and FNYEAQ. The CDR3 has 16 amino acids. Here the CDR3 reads CASSLDRSGSPNEQFF. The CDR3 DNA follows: TGTGCCAGCAGCTTAGATCGGTCAGGGTCCCCCAATGAGCAGTTCTTC.